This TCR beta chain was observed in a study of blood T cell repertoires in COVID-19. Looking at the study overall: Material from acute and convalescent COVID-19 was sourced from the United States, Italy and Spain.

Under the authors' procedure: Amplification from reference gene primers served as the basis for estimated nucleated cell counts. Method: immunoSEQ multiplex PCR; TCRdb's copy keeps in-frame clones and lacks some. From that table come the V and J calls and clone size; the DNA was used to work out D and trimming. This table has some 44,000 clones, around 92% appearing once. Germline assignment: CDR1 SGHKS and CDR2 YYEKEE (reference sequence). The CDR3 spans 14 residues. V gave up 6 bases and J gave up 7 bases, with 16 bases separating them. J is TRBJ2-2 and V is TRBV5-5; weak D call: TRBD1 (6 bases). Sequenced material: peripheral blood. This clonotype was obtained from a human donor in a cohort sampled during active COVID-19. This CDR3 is CASNLRTANGELFF. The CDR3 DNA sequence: TGTGCCAGCAACCTAAGGACAGCGAACGGGGAGCTGTTTTTT.